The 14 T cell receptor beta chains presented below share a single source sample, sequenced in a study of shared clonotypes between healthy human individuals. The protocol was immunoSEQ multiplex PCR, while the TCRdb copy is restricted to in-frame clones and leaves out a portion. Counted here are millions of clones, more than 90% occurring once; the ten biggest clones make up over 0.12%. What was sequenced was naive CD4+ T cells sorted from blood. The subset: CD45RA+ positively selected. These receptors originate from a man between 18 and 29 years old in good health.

CDR3: CASSSGQGETRNKAFF. The CDR3 DNA sequence: TGTGCCAGTAGTAGCGGACAGGGAGAAACTCGCAACAAAGCTTTCTTT. This chain joins TRBV19 and TRBJ1-1; 8 bases agree with TRBD1. The CDR3 runs 16 residues. The ends lost 4 bases at V and 9 bases at J; junction bases unmatched: 16. In germline, CDR1 is LNHDA, CDR2 SQIVND (reference sequence).

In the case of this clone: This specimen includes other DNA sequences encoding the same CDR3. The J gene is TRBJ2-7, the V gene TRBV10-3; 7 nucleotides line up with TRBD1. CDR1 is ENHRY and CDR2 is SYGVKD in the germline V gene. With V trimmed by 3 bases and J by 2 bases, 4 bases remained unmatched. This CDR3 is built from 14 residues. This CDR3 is CAISESGTAYEQYF. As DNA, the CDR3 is TGTGCCATCAGTGAATCCGGGACAGCCTACGAGCAGTACTTC.

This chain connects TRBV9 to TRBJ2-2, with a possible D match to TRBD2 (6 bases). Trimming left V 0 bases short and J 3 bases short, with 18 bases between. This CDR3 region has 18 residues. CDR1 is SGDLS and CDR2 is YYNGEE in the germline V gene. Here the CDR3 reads CASSVAWAGMGDTGELFF. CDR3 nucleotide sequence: TGTGCCAGCAGCGTAGCATGGGCGGGGATGGGGGACACCGGGGAGCTGTTTTTT. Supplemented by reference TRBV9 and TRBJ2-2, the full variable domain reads DSGVTQTPKHLITATGQRVTLRCSPRSGDLSVYWYQQSLDQGLQFLIQYYNGEERAKGNILERFSAQQFPDLHSELNLSSLELGDSALYFCASSVAWAGMGDTGELFFGEGSRLTVL.

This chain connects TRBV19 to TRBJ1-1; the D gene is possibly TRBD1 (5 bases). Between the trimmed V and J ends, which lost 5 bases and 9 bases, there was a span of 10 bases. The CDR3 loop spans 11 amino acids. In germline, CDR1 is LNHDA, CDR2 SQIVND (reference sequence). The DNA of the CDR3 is TGTGCCAGTAGTCCGGGGGGGAAAGCTTTCTTT. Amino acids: CASSPGGKAFF.

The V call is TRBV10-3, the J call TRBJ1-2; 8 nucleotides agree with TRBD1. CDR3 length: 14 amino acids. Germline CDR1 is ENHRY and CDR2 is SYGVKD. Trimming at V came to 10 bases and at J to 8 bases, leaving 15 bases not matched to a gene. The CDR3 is CASRMTGAPPGYTF. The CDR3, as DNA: TGTGCCAGCAGAATGACAGGGGCCCCCCCGGGCTACACCTTC.

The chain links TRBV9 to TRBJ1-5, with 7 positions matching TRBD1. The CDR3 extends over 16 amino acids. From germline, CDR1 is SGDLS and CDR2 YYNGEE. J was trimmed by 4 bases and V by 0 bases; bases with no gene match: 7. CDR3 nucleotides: TGTGCCAGCAGCGTAGCTAAACGACAGGGAAATCAGCCCCAGCATTTT. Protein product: CASSVAKRQGNQPQHF.

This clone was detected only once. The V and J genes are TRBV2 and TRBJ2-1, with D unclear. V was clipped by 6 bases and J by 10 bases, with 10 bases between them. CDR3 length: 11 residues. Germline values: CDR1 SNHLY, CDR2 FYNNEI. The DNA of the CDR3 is TGTGCCAGCAGGCTCTCCGGGGAGCAGTTCTTC. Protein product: CASRLSGEQFF.

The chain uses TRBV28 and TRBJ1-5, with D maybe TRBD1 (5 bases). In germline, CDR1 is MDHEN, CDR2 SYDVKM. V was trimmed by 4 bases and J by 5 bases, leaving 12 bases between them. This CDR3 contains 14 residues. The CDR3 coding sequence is TGTGCCAGCAGTTCTGGGACGGGGCATCAGCCCCAGCATTTT. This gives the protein CASSSGTGHQPQHF.

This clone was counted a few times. The DNA for the CDR3 is TGCAGCGTTGTAAGGTCGGGGAACACTGAAGCTTTCTTT. It codes for CSVVRSGNTEAFF. J is TRBJ1-1 and V is TRBV29-1; D not resolved. Germline-derived CDR1 and CDR2 are SQVTM and ANQGSEA. Trimming left V 4 bases short and J 1 base short, with 10 bases between. The CDR3 spans 13 residues.

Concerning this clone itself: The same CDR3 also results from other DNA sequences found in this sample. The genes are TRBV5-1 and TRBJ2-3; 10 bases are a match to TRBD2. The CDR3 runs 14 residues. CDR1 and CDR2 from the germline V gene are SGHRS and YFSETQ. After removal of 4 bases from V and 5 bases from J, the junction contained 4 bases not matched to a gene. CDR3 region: CASSGLAGVDTQYF. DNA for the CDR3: TGCGCCAGCAGCGGGCTAGCGGGAGTAGATACGCAGTATTTT.

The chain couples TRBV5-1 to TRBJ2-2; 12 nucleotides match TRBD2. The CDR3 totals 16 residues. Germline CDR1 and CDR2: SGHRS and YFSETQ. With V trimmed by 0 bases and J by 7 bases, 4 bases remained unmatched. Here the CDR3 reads CASSLEVTSGSGELFF. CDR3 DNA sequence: TGCGCCAGCAGCTTGGAAGTGACTAGCGGGAGCGGGGAGCTGTTTTTT.

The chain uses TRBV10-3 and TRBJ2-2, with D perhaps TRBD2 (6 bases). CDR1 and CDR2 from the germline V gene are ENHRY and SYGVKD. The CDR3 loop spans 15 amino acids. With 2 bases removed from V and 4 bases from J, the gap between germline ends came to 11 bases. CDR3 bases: TGTGCCATCAGTGAGCACCGGGACTTCACCGGGGAGCTGTTTTTT. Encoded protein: CAISEHRDFTGELFF.

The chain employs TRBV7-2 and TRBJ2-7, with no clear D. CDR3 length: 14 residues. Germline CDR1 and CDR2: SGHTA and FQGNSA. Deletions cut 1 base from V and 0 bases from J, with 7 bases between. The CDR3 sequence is CASSLESVSYEQYF. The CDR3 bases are TGTGCCAGCAGCTTAGAATCGGTCTCCTACGAGCAGTACTTC.

The CDR3 loop is CASSEMRPPGEKLFF. CDR3 bases: TGTGCCAGCAGTGAGATGAGGCCCCCAGGAGAAAAACTGTTTTTT. The rearrangement joins TRBV6-1 to TRBJ1-4; D is ambiguous. Germline CDR1 reads MNHNS; CDR2 reads SASEGT. V lost 3 bases, J lost 8 bases, and 16 bases lay in between. CDR3 length: 15 residues.